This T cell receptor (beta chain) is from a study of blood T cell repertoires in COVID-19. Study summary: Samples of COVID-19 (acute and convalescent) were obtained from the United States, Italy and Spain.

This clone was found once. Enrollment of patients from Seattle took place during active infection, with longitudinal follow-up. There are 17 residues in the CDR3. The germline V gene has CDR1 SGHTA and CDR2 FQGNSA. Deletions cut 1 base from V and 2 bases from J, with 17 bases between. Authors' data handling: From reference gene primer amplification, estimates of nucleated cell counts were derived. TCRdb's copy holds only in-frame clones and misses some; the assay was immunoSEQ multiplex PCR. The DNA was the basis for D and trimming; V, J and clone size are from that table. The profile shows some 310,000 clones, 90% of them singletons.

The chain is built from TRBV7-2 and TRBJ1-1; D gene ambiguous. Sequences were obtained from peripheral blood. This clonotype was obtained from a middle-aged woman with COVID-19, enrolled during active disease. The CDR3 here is CASSLGGVSSPNTEAFF. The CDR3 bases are TGTGCCAGCAGCTTAGGAGGAGTTTCCTCCCCCAACACTGAAGCTTTCTTT.